Sequencing of this TCR beta chain was carried out in a study of CD8 T cells in Susac syndrome. RNA in amounts of about 0.5 to 1 ug was reverse transcribed with random hexamers. One entry per CDR3 protein results from TCRdb running MiXCR on the immunoSEQ multiplex PCR reads. The sample carries 130,000 or so distinct CDR3 sequences, 85% to 95% recorded once. Trimming cost V 1 base and J 10 bases, with 13 bases left between them. The CDR3 loop spans 12 amino acids. Germline V gene sequence: CDR1 GTSNPN, CDR2 SVGIG (reference sequence). Sequenced input: CD8+ T cells from PBMCs. The TCR originated in a human donor with Susac syndrome. The chain is built from TRBV30 and TRBJ1-1; no reliable D call. CDR3 in amino acids: CAWSGLEGLAFF. In DNA form, the CDR3 reads TGTGCCTGGAGTGGGTTGGAGGGATTAGCTTTCTTT.